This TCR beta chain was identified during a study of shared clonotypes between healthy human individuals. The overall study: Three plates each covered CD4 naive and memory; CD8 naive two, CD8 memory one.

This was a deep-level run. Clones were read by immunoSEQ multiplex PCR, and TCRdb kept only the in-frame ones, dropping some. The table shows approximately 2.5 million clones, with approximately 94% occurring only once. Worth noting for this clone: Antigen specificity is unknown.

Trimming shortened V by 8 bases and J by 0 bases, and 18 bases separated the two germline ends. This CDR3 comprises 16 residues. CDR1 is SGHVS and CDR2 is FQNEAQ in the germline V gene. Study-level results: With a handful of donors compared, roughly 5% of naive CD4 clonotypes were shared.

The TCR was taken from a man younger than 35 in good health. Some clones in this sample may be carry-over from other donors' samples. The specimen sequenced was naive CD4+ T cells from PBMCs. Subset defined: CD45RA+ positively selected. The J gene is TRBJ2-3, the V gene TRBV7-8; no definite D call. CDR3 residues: CASRRFRVGSTDTQYF. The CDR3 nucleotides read TGTGCCAGCCGCCGTTTCCGGGTGGGAAGCACAGATACGCAGTATTTT.